Following are 9 T cell receptor beta chains from one sample sequenced in a study of Tregs in tolerant kidney transplant recipients. Recipients received nonmyeloablative bone marrow transplants from related graft donors, with transient mixed chimerism. Profiling relied on immunoSEQ multiplex PCR, and the TCRdb table lists in-frame clones only, not all of them. Of 50,000 to 65,000 clones in the sample, 87% were seen once. The material sequenced was CD4+ T cells from blood (PBMCs), taken 6 months after the transplant. The receptors derive from a human patient who received a combined kidney and bone marrow transplant. Some T cells may be the graft donor's.

V usage is TRBV19 and J usage is TRBJ2-7, with TRBD2 identical over 10 bases. Germline loops: CDR1 LNHDA, CDR2 SQIVND (reference sequence). This CDR3 has 16 amino acids. V gave up 5 bases and J gave up 0 bases; unmatched junction bases: 7. Here the CDR3 DNA reads TGTGCCAGTAGTCCTACCGGGACTAGCGCCTCCTACGAGCAGTACTTC. Amino acid sequence: CASSPTGTSASYEQYF.

The chain recombines TRBV5-1 with TRBJ2-5; 10 nucleotides agree with TRBD2. V gave up 0 bases and J gave up 5 bases; unmatched junction bases: 10. The CDR3 contains 17 residues. Germline lookup yields CDR1 SGHRS and CDR2 YFSETQ. CDR3 amino acids: CASSLVFSGRVYETQYF. The DNA of the CDR3 is TGCGCCAGCAGCTTGGTTTTCAGCGGGAGGGTTTATGAGACCCAGTACTTC.

This chain connects TRBV11-3 to TRBJ2-1; 9 bases match TRBD1. V was clipped by 7 bases and J by 6 bases; unmatched bases: 4. The CDR3 length is 13 residues. Per the germline V gene, CDR1 is SGHNT and CDR2 is YENEEA. The CDR3 DNA sequence: TGTGCCAGCATGAGACAGGGGGTCAATGAGCAGTTCTTC. Translating it yields CASMRQGVNEQFF.

This rearrangement joins TRBV4-3 to TRBJ2-7, with 8 bases that match TRBD1. The CDR3 is 14 residues long. V dropped 0 bases and J dropped 6; count of bases not matched to a gene: 4. CDR1 is LGHNA and CDR2 is YSLEER in the germline V gene. CDR3 sequence: CASSQDTGGLEQYF. The CDR3 bases are TGCGCCAGCAGCCAAGATACAGGGGGTCTCGAGCAGTACTTC.

This clone showed up just once. The genes are TRBV7-3 and TRBJ2-3; D remains unclear. Looked up from germline, CDR1 is SGHTA and CDR2 is FQGTGA. Deletions cut 4 bases from V and 2 bases from J, with 7 bases between. The CDR3 totals 13 residues. The CDR3 DNA reads TGTGCCAGCAGCTCCCGACACACAGATACGCAGTATTTT. Translated: CASSSRHTDTQYF.

J is TRBJ1-1 and V is TRBV30; no reliable D call. V was trimmed by 8 bases and J by 1 base, leaving 14 bases between them. CDR3 length equals 13 residues. In germline, CDR1 is GTSNPN, CDR2 SVGIG (reference sequence). The CDR3 loop is CARKIQRNTEAFF. The DNA for the CDR3 is TGTGCCCGAAAGATACAGAGGAACACTGAAGCTTTCTTT.

The chain links TRBV7-8 to TRBJ2-7, with 9 bases fitting TRBD1. CDR1 SGHVS and CDR2 FQNEAQ come from the germline V gene. The V gene end was trimmed by 5 bases and the J gene end by 2 bases; junction bases not matched to a gene: 7. This CDR3 is 15 amino acids long. The CDR3 is CASSLRDRDPYEQYF. DNA of the CDR3: TGTGCCAGCAGCCTCCGGGACAGGGATCCCTACGAGCAGTACTTC.

The gene calls are TRBV19 and TRBJ1-4, with unresolved D. V was trimmed by 5 bases and J by 8 bases, leaving 18 bases between them. From germline, CDR1 is LNHDA and CDR2 SQIVND (reference sequence). The CDR3 sequence is 15 residues long. This CDR3 is CASSHQRRVGEKLFF. The CDR3 DNA is TGTGCCAGTAGTCATCAGAGGAGGGTGGGGGAAAAACTGTTTTTT.

A few counts support this clone. V is TRBV19 and J is TRBJ2-7, with 13 bases fitting TRBD2. The junction had 6 bases not matched to a gene; V was cut back by 3 bases and J by 4 bases. From germline, CDR1 is LNHDA and CDR2 SQIVND (reference sequence). The CDR3 has 16 residues. CDR3: CASSMRSGLAGYEQYF. The CDR3 DNA reads TGTGCCAGTAGTATGCGCTCGGGACTAGCGGGATACGAGCAGTACTTC.